This entry concerns a single TCR beta chain. Germline V gene data show CDR1 as KGHSH and CDR2 as LQKENI. With V trimmed by 5 bases and J by 5 bases, 3 bases remained unmatched. This CDR3 region has 13 residues. The record originates from a study of CD8 T cells in ankylosing spondylitis. TCRdb called the 5' RACE reads again in MiXCR, with one record for every CDR3 protein. The sample shows about 130,000 distinct CDR3 sequences, roughly 6.6% of them seen only once. This receptor was identified in a male donor with ankylosing spondylitis or in good health (not recorded which). Sequencing input: blood, either unsorted or a sorted T cell fraction (not recorded which). This sequence joins TRBV18 and TRBJ1-5, with 7 nucleotides matching TRBD1. CDR3 sequence (DNA): TGTGCCAGCTCAGGGACAGTGGATCAGCCCCAGCATTTT. Its translation is CASSGTVDQPQHF.